The next 15 T cell receptor beta chains were all read from a single sample in a study of blood T cells in healthy people across ages (dated by TCRdb to about 2015). Library construction relied on 5' RACE. Sequenced on an Illumina HiSeq 2500. The second PCR ran for about 6 to 11 cycles and used a J-beta primer mix along with a sample-barcoded 5' primer. TCRdb applied fastp at Q25 and MiXCR to the public reads, then kept only in-frame beta chains. Merged by CDR3 protein, the rows form single entries marked with the most common genes and DNA. The sample data list roughly 1.5 million distinct CDR3 sequences, and roughly two fifths of these were observed just once. The ten largest clones capture about 3.8% of the sample. The sequenced material came from blood. All receptors derive from a woman under 30 in good health.

The J gene is TRBJ1-6, the V gene TRBV7-6; D ambiguous. Per germline, CDR1 SGHVS and CDR2 FNYEAQ. This CDR3 comprises 15 residues. The germline V and J ends were trimmed by 0 bases and 3 bases, with 6 bases remaining between them. The CDR3 coding sequence is TGTGCCAGCAGCTTAGCGGGGTTCTATAATTCACCCCTCCACTTT. Amino acids: CASSLAGFYNSPLHF.

This clonotype was seen a handful of times. The chain links TRBV29-1 to TRBJ2-7, with D perhaps TRBD1 (6 bases). Germline V lookup: CDR1 SQVTM, CDR2 ANQGSEA. The ends were cut back, 5 bases at V and 0 bases at J, with 14 bases in the middle. The CDR3 runs to 14 residues. This chain's CDR3 is CSVSFGQSSYEQYF. CDR3 DNA sequence: TGCAGCGTTTCCTTCGGACAGAGCTCCTACGAGCAGTACTTC.

This clonotype was detected a few times. J is TRBJ2-5 and V is TRBV7-9, with D perhaps TRBD2 (5 bases). Looked up from germline, CDR1 is SEHNR and CDR2 is FQNEAQ (reference sequence). The CDR3 sequence is 15 residues long. V lost 1 base and J 3 bases, leaving 12 bases between the germline ends. The DNA for the CDR3 is TGTGCCAGCAGCTTAGATGTCGGGGAGAAAGAGACCCAGTACTTC. Protein sequence: CASSLDVGEKETQYF.

In its sample, this clonotype was seen a few times. The V and J genes are TRBV3-1 and TRBJ2-3; D not resolved. The CDR3 consists of 17 residues. The V end lost 4 bases, the J end lost 0 bases, and 17 bases lay between the germline ends. The germline CDR1 and CDR2 sequences are LGHDT and YNNKEL (reference sequence). In nucleotides, the CDR3 is TGTGCCAGCAGCCGAGGCCTACGATCAACTAGCACAGATACGCAGTATTTT. Translated, it gives CASSRGLRSTSTDTQYF.

The chain couples TRBV14 to TRBJ1-1, with TRBD1 matching over 7 bases. CDR1 and CDR2 (germline): SGHDN, FVKESK. CDR3 length: 15 amino acids. V lost 1 base, J lost 1 base, and 3 bases stayed unmatched. This chain's CDR3 is CASSQVDRENTEAFF. Here the CDR3 DNA reads TGTGCCAGCAGCCAAGTCGACAGGGAGAACACTGAAGCTTTCTTT.

This clonotype was detected ten times or more. This chain links TRBV29-1 with TRBJ1-2; D not resolved. CDR3 size: 15 residues. Germline CDR1 is SQVTM and CDR2 is ANQGSEA. Deletions cut 1 base from V and 0 bases from J, with 12 bases between. The CDR3 sequence: CSVEGAGSPNYGYTF. The DNA of the CDR3 is TGCAGCGTTGAAGGGGCGGGTTCCCCTAACTATGGCTACACCTTC. The complete variable domain, with remaining parts taken from reference TRBV29-1 and TRBJ1-2, reads SAVISQKPSRDICQRGTSLTIQCQVDSQVTMMFWYRQQPGQSLTLIATANQGSEATYESGFVIDKFPISRPNLTFSTLTVSNMSPEDSSIYLCSVEGAGSPNYGYTFGSGTRLTVV.

This clonotype was recorded at least ten times. The CDR3 region is CASSQDPSGGGFDEQFF. CDR3 nucleotide sequence: TGCGCCAGCAGCCAAGATCCTAGCGGGGGGGGCTTTGATGAGCAGTTCTTC. This chain joins TRBV4-1 and TRBJ2-1, with 12 bases lining up with TRBD2. Germline assignment: CDR1 MGHRA and CDR2 YSYEKL. The ends lost 0 bases at V and 8 bases at J; junction bases unmatched: 8. The CDR3 has 17 amino acids.

This sequence joins TRBV6-2 or TRBV6-3 and TRBJ2-5; D unclear. Germline lookup yields CDR1 MNHEY and CDR2 SVGEGT. V dropped 6 bases and J dropped 3 bases, with 17 bases sitting between them. This CDR3 contains 15 residues. CDR3 DNA sequence: TGTGCCAGCAGCTCCCTCCAGGACGTCAAAGAGACCCAGTACTTC. Protein product: CASSSLQDVKETQYF.

This chain joins TRBV7-2 and TRBJ1-1; D remains unclear. Trimming left V 0 bases short and J 0 bases short, with 8 bases between. Germline values: CDR1 SGHTA, CDR2 FQGNSA. This CDR3 region has 15 residues. This CDR3 is CASSLARILNTEAFF. The DNA for the CDR3 is TGTGCCAGCAGCTTAGCGCGGATCTTGAACACTGAAGCTTTCTTT. Filled out from reference TRBV7-2 and TRBJ1-1, the complete variable domain reads GAGVSQSPSNKVTEKGKDVELRCDPISGHTALYWYRQSLGQGLEFLIYFQGNSAPDKSGLPSDRFSAERTGGSVSTLTIQRTQQEDSAVYLCASSLARILNTEAFFGQGTRLTVV.

The CDR3: CASSLAMGGDTQYF. The CDR3 DNA reads as TGTGCCAGCAGCTTAGCGATGGGAGGAGATACGCAGTATTTT. The chain employs TRBV7-8 and TRBJ2-3, with D tentatively TRBD2 (6 bases). The V gene's germline CDR1 is SGHVS and CDR2 FQNEAQ. With 0 bases removed from V and 5 bases from J, the gap between germline ends came to 9 bases. The CDR3 consists of 14 residues. The whole variable domain, remainder taken from reference TRBV7-8 and TRBJ2-3, is GAGVSQSPRYKVAKRGQDVALRCDPISGHVSLFWYQQALGQGPEFLTYFQNEAQLDKSGLPSDRFFAERPEGSVSTLKIQRTQQEDSAVYLCASSLAMGGDTQYFGPGTRLTVL.

The chain carries TRBV21-1 and TRBJ2-1; the table calls TRBD1, which could not be checked here. TRBV21-1 is a documented pseudogene. This CDR3 has 16 residues. Written as DNA, the CDR3 is TGTGCCAGCAGCATCGGTCGACAGATTCCCCACAATGAGCAGTTCTTC. Encoded protein: CASSIGRQIPHNEQFF.

This clonotype was seen only once. The chain joins TRBV24-1 to TRBJ2-5; 10 nucleotides match TRBD1. Germline CDR1 is KGHDR and CDR2 is SFDVKD. Unmatched junction bases numbered 11, after V lost 3 bases and J lost 2 bases. CDR3 length equals 18 residues. The CDR3 protein is CATSDETGTGVLQETQYF. In DNA form, the CDR3 reads TGTGCCACCAGTGATGAGACCGGGACAGGGGTACTTCAAGAGACCCAGTACTTC.

The chain carries TRBV7-6 and TRBJ2-1, with a tentative D call TRBD1 (6 bases). Germline CDR1 and CDR2: SGHVS and FNYEAQ. V was pared by 5 bases and J by 4 bases, with 15 bases between. The CDR3 totals 15 residues. Here the CDR3 DNA reads TGTGCCAGCAGCCAAGGGCCGGGACAATACAATGAGCAGTTCTTC. As protein: CASSQGPGQYNEQFF.

The rearrangement links TRBV7-2 to TRBJ2-3; D is possibly TRBD1 (5 bases). The CDR3 runs to 12 residues. CDR1 and CDR2 (germline): SGHTA, FQGNSA. Trimming took 4 bases from V and 5 from J, leaving 7 bases between them. CDR3 in DNA: TGTGCCAGCAGCTGGGGCGGAGATACGCAGTATTTT. Amino acid sequence: CASSWGGDTQYF.

The genes are TRBV7-8 and TRBJ2-3; 10 nucleotides agree with TRBD2. The germline CDR1 and CDR2 sequences are SGHVS and FQNEAQ. The CDR3 is made up of 14 amino acids. The V and J ends lost 3 bases and 11 bases, in that order; junction bases with no gene match: 8. The CDR3 region is CASSLSGRAPMQYF. For the CDR3, the DNA is TGTGCCAGCAGCTTGAGCGGGAGGGCCCCCATGCAGTATTTT.